This T cell receptor beta chain was identified during a study of CD8+ T cells in alopecia areata. Treatment described: oral pan-JAK inhibitor, 5-10 mg twice daily. Lesional scalp punch biopsies and peripheral blood came from alopecia areata patients. Sequencing used cDNA as its template, made by extracting RNA and reverse transcribing it. Generated by immunoSEQ multiplex PCR, the TCRdb table keeps only in-frame clones and is missing some. The table shows about 140,000 clones, with more than 85% occurring only once. The table lists this clone with a count of one. Its matching antigen is unknown. Germline CDR1 is MGHRA and CDR2 is YSYEKL. The CDR3 runs to 14 residues. V dropped 1 base and J dropped 6 bases, with 10 bases sitting between them. Findings and caveats of the study: Researchers say the link of baseline CD8+ expansion to response remains uncertain, with one nonresponder. Among patients, TCR sharing was less clear than in mice, a difference possibly due in part to HLA diversity in the patient population.

The source material was CD8+ T cells sorted from blood, sampled at week 4, from a patient treated with tofacitinib. This receptor was identified in a human donor with alopecia areata. The rearrangement links TRBV4-1 to TRBJ2-1; no clear D gene. DNA of the CDR3: TGCGCCAGCAGCCAAGGGCCTGTACCCAATGAGCAGTTCTTC. Encoded protein: CASSQGPVPNEQFF.